The entry below describes one T cell receptor (beta chain). At the DNA level, this CDR3 is encoded by other sequences in the same sample as well. With 1 base clipped from V and 3 bases from J, the junction kept 3 bases outside the gene matches. In germline, CDR1 is SGHTA, CDR2 FQGNSA. This CDR3 contains 15 residues. The treatment here: oral pan-JAK inhibitor, 5-10 mg twice daily. The sample is drawn from a study of CD8+ T cells in alopecia areata. On the study more broadly: Twice a day, 5 to 10 mg of oral tofacitinib was administered to treated patients.

Extraction and reverse transcription of RNA yielded cDNA as the sequencing template. Here immunoSEQ multiplex PCR was the method, and the copy in TCRdb shows in-frame clones only, minus some. Of about 140,000 clones in the sample, approximately 85% were seen once. This clonotype was sampled from a human donor with alopecia areata. The gene calls are TRBV7-2 and TRBJ2-3; 8 bases match TRBD2. The sequenced sample was CD8+ T cells sorted from blood, obtained at week 4, from a patient treated with tofacitinib. The CDR3 DNA sequence: TGTGCCAGCAGCTTAGTACTAGCGGAAACAGATACGCAGTATTTT. Encoded protein: CASSLVLAETDTQYF.